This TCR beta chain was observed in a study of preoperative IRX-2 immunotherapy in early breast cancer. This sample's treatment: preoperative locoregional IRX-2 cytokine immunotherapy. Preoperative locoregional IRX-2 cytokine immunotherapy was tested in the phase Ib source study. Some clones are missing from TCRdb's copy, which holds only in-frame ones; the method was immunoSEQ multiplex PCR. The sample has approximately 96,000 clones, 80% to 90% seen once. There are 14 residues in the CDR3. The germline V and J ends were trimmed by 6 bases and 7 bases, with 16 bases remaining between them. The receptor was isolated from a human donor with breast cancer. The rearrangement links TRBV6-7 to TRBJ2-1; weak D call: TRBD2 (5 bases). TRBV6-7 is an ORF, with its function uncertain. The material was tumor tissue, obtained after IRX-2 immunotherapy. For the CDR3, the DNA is TGTGCCAGCAGACGAGAGGGCGCACCGAATGAGCAGTTCTTC. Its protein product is CASRREGAPNEQFF.